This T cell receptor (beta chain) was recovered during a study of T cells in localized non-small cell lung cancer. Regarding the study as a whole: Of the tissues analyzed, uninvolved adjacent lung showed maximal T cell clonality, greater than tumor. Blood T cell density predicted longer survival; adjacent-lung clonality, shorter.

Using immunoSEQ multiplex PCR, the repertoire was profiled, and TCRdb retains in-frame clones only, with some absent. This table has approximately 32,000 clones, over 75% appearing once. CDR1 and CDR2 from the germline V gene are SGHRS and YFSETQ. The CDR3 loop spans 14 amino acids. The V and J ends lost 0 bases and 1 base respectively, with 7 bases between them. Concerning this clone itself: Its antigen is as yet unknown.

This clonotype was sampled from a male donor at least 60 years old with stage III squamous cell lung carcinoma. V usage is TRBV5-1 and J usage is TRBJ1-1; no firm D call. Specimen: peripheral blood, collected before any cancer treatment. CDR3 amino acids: CASSLGGWNTEAFF. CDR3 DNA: TGCGCCAGCAGCTTGGGAGGGTGGAACACTGAAGCTTTCTTT.